The T cell receptor beta chain under discussion was sequenced for a study of response to subunit inactivated influenza vaccine. This CDR3 comprises 15 residues. CDR1 and CDR2 from the germline V gene are DFQATT and SNEGSKA (reference sequence). The junction had 15 bases not matched to a gene; V was cut back by 3 bases and J by 8 bases. Each CDR3 protein gets one entry after TCRdb re-called the RT-PCR reads with MiXCR. The sample records more than 700,000 distinct CDR3 sequences, less than 25% being singletons. Study-level findings and limits: That few new T cells are recruited by each seasonal influenza vaccination was the authors' suggestion.

With respect to this clonotype: The target antigen is unknown.

V is TRBV20-1 and J is TRBJ1-1; 7 bases fit TRBD1. The sample in question was PBMCs from blood, obtained 5 to 6 days after vaccination. This clonotype originated in a man between 45 and 60 years old who received an inactivated influenza vaccine. The CDR3 coding sequence is TGCAGTGCTAGTGTCTTGGGACAGTCAGCCCTGGAAGCTTTCTTT. This codes for CSASVLGQSALEAFF.